What follows describes a single T cell receptor (beta chain). Its target is unknown. There were TCR beta CDR3 regions amplified from RNA transcripts. A set of HTBI primers served as the primers for a first-round RT-PCR of the TCR CDR3. TCRdb processed the multiplex PCR reads anew with MiXCR; each CDR3 protein has one entry. The repertoire has roughly 510,000 distinct CDR3 sequences, 46% of them found once; the top ten carry about two fifths. This specimen comes from a study of T cells in Graves' hyperthyroidism and ophthalmopathy. The study's findings and limits: Separating ophthalmopathy from stable hyperthyroidism was achieved by a 13 V-J model. Most thyroid clonotypes that were expanded above 0.001 also turned up in blood.

This CDR3 contains 16 residues. The V gene's germline CDR1 is SGHAT and CDR2 FQNNGV. Trimming cost V 5 bases and J 3 bases; bases outside gene matches: 10. It was uncontrolled infection, other autoimmune disease, pregnancy or lactation that excluded patients. Clinical symptoms, serum thyroxine and TRAb, thyroid ultrasound and orbital computed tomography were used for the diagnoses. The clonotype comes from an adult woman with Graves' disease, either hyperthyroidism or ophthalmopathy (not recorded which). The chain carries TRBV11-2 and TRBJ1-2; 9 bases fit TRBD1. Sample: peripheral blood or thyroid tissue (not recorded which). In DNA, the CDR3 is TGTGCCAGCAGCACCTACAGGGGGCGTGATGACTATGGCTACACCTTC. Its translation is CASSTYRGRDDYGYTF.